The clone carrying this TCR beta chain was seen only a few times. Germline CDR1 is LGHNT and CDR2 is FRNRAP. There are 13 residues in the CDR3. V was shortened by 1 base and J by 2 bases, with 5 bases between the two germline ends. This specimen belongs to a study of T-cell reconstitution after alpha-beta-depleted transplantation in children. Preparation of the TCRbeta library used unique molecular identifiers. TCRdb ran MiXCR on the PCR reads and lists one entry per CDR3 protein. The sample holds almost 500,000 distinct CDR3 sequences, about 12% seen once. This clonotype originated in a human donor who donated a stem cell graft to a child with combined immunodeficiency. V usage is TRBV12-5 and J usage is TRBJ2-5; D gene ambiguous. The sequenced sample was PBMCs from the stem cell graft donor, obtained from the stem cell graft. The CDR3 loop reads CASGLGQQETQYF. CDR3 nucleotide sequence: TGTGCTAGTGGTTTGGGGCAGCAAGAGACCCAGTACTTC.